In this sample, the clone carrying this T cell receptor (beta chain) turned up many times. Its antigen is still unknown. The CDR3 has 13 amino acids. V was pared by 4 bases and J by 7 bases, with 16 bases between. The germline V gene has CDR1 SQVTM and CDR2 ANQGSEA. Diagnoses rested on clinical symptoms, serum thyroxine and TRAb, thyroid ultrasound and orbital computed tomography. TCR beta CDR3 sequences were amplified from RNA transcripts. The TCR CDR3 first-round RT-PCR relied on the HTBI primer set. TCRdb ran MiXCR on the multiplex PCR reads and lists one entry per CDR3 protein. The table includes over 650,000 distinct CDR3 sequences, approximately 42% detected once. These data belong to a study of T cells in Graves' hyperthyroidism and ophthalmopathy. Study-wide results and caveats: Expanded thyroid clonotypes (above 0.001) were mostly also found in blood. In validation, the model predicted ophthalmopathy. These predictions came a median about 6.5 months before onset.

This receptor was taken from an adult man with Graves' disease, either hyperthyroidism or ophthalmopathy (not recorded which). Sequencing was carried out using peripheral blood or thyroid tissue (not recorded which). This chain uses TRBV29-1 with TRBJ1-2; no reliable D call. The CDR3 DNA follows: TGCAGCGTTGTAAGGGCTGAAGTCTCTGGCTACACCTTC. This sequence encodes CSVVRAEVSGYTF.